The next 17 T cell receptor beta chains were all read from a single sample in a study. TCRdb fed the RT-PCR reads into MiXCR, producing one record per CDR3 protein. The sample has about 680,000 distinct CDR3 sequences; approximately 14% are singletons. The sample consisted of memory CD4+ T cells from blood. Receptor source: a female donor in good health, serving as a healthy control.

This chain links TRBV11-3 with TRBJ2-3, with TRBD2 as a possible D gene (6 bases). This CDR3 has 15 amino acids. Trimming pared 5 bases from V and 3 bases from J, leaving 15 bases between. Germline lookup yields CDR1 SGHNT and CDR2 YENEEA. CDR3 loop: CASSPRGVGTDTQYF. The DNA for the CDR3 is TGTGCCAGCAGCCCGCGGGGAGTAGGTACAGATACGCAGTATTTT.

The chain couples TRBV20-1 to TRBJ1-1; D perhaps matches TRBD1 (5 bases). The CDR3 covers 14 residues. The germline gives CDR1 DFQATT, CDR2 SNEGSKA (reference sequence). CDR3 DNA: TGCATGGTCCGAGAAGCAGGGCTGAACACTGAAGCTTTCTTT. It translates to CMVREAGLNTEAFF.

V gene TRBV29-1 combines with J gene TRBJ1-3, with D possibly matching TRBD1 (6 bases). In germline, CDR1 is SQVTM, CDR2 ANQGSEA. This CDR3 is built from 15 residues. V was clipped by 0 bases and J by 2 bases, with 11 bases between them. The CDR3 reads CSVEDQQGTGNTIYF. As DNA, the CDR3 is TGCAGCGTTGAAGACCAACAGGGAACTGGAAACACCATATATTTT.

The V and J genes are TRBV6-5 and TRBJ1-1, with no clear D. The CDR3 is 14 amino acids. Per the germline V gene, CDR1 is MNHEY and CDR2 is SVGAGI. Trimming took off 8 bases at V and 3 bases at J, with 16 bases between the two ends. The CDR3 region has the DNA TGTGCCAGCTCCCGGTTTGGGGTTGACACTGAAGCTTTCTTT. Protein product: CASSRFGVDTEAFF.

This clonotype was seen a few times. This chain uses TRBV20-1 with TRBJ2-7; TRBD1 or TRBD2 may be the D gene (5 bases each). Looked up from germline, CDR1 is DFQATT and CDR2 is SNEGSKA (reference sequence). The V and J ends lost 3 bases and 2 bases respectively, with 14 bases between them. The CDR3 runs to 14 residues. The CDR3 loop reads CSASREGRAYEQYF. The DNA of the CDR3 is TGCAGTGCTAGCAGAGAGGGCAGGGCCTACGAGCAGTACTTC.

The table lists this clonotype with many counts. This rearrangement joins TRBV5-1 to TRBJ2-2; TRBD2 is a possible D gene (5 bases). This CDR3 comprises 16 residues. In germline, CDR1 is SGHRS, CDR2 YFSETQ. Trimming took 0 bases from V and 7 from J, leaving 16 bases between them. The CDR3 region has the DNA TGCGCCAGCAGCTTGGACGGGATAGCCTATGGCGGGGAGCTGTTTTTT. Translating it yields CASSLDGIAYGGELFF. The variable domain in full, with the rest retrieved from reference TRBV5-1 and TRBJ2-2, is KAGVTQTPRYLIKTRGQQVTLSCSPISGHRSVSWYQQTPGQGLQFLFEYFSETQRNKGNFPGRFSGRQFSNSRSEMNVSTLELGDSALYLCASSLDGIAYGGELFFGEGSRLTVL.

CDR3 region: CASSAAGLSSYNEQFF. CDR3 sequence (DNA): TGCGCCAGCAGCGCCGCTGGGCTAAGCTCCTACAATGAGCAGTTCTTC. The chain recombines TRBV5-1 with TRBJ2-1; D remains ambiguous. Germline V gene data show CDR1 as SGHRS and CDR2 as YFSETQ. The V end lost 4 bases, the J end lost 0 bases, and 14 bases lay between the germline ends. The CDR3 loop spans 16 amino acids. Full variable domain (remainder filled in from reference TRBV5-1 and TRBJ2-1): KAGVTQTPRYLIKTRGQQVTLSCSPISGHRSVSWYQQTPGQGLQFLFEYFSETQRNKGNFPGRFSGRQFSNSRSEMNVSTLELGDSALYLCASSAAGLSSYNEQFFGPGTRLTVL.

The chain couples TRBV12-3 or TRBV12-4 to TRBJ2-7; TRBD2 matches 8 bases. The ends lost 2 bases at V and 2 bases at J; junction bases unmatched: 5. The CDR3 is 15 amino acids. DNA for the CDR3: TGTGCCAGCAGTTTAAGTAGCGGGGTCCCCTACGAGCAGTACTTC. It yields the protein CASSLSSGVPYEQYF.

This clonotype appeared many times. This sequence joins TRBV20-1 and TRBJ2-7; TRBD1 matches at 8 bases. V was clipped by 3 bases and J by 2 bases; unmatched bases: 12. This CDR3 has 16 residues. CDR1 DFQATT and CDR2 SNEGSKA come from the germline V gene (reference sequence). CDR3 residues: CSASRDRRTPTYEQYF. The CDR3 DNA sequence: TGCAGTGCTAGCCGGGACAGGCGGACCCCCACCTACGAGCAGTACTTC.

The gene calls are TRBV7-2 and TRBJ1-2; no clear D gene. V lost 0 bases and J lost 4, with 9 bases in between. There are 14 residues in the CDR3. Germline CDR1 is SGHTA and CDR2 is FQGNSA. The CDR3 reads CASSLALMGYGYTF. The CDR3 region has the DNA TGTGCCAGCAGCTTAGCGCTAATGGGCTATGGCTACACCTTC. The whole variable domain, remainder taken from reference TRBV7-2 and TRBJ1-2, is GAGVSQSPSNKVTEKGKDVELRCDPISGHTALYWYRQSLGQGLEFLIYFQGNSAPDKSGLPSDRFSAERTGGSVSTLTIQRTQQEDSAVYLCASSLALMGYGYTFGSGTRLTVV.

This chain joins TRBV5-1 and TRBJ1-1, with 8 nucleotides matching TRBD1. The V and J ends lost 4 bases and 7 bases, in that order; junction bases with no gene match: 15. This CDR3 region has 16 residues. CDR1 and CDR2 (germline): SGHRS, YFSETQ. The CDR3, as DNA: TGCGCCAGCAGCATTGGTTCCCTGGACAGGGAAGTTGAAGCTTTCTTT. Translation gives CASSIGSLDREVEAFF.

This clonotype occurred a few times. The chain combines TRBV7-2 with TRBJ2-1, with TRBD2 identical over 11 bases. Germline CDR1 SGHTA, CDR2 FQGNSA. V trimming: 5 bases; J trimming: 5 bases; junction bases outside the gene matches: 8. The CDR3 spans 16 residues. The CDR3 loop is CASSLTGLAGHNEQFF. The CDR3 DNA reads TGTGCCAGCAGCCTAACAGGACTAGCGGGCCACAATGAGCAGTTCTTC.

This clonotype was recorded a few times. V usage is TRBV20-1 and J usage is TRBJ1-5; TRBD1 is a possible D gene (5 bases). V dropped 4 bases and J dropped 4 bases, with 11 bases sitting between them. The CDR3 runs to 13 residues. Germline-derived CDR1 and CDR2 are DFQATT and SNEGSKA (reference sequence). Here the CDR3 DNA reads TGCAGTGCTACTTCCGGGGGAAATCAGCCCCAGCATTTT. It codes for CSATSGGNQPQHF.

In its sample, this clonotype was seen many times. V usage is TRBV20-1 and J usage is TRBJ2-3; D is perhaps TRBD1 (6 bases). Germline-derived CDR1 and CDR2 are DFQATT and SNEGSKA (reference sequence). V lost 7 bases and J 6 bases, leaving 14 bases between the germline ends. This CDR3 is built from 12 residues. CDR3 region: CSEGEAWDTQYF. The CDR3 bases are TGCAGTGAGGGGGAAGCTTGGGATACGCAGTATTTT.

This clonotype was detected many times. The chain uses TRBV9 and TRBJ2-1; weak D call: TRBD1 (6 bases). Looked up from germline, CDR1 is SGDLS and CDR2 is YYNGEE. The V end was cut by 4 bases, the J end by 6 bases, with 14 bases between. CDR3 size: 14 residues. CDR3 coding DNA: TGTGCCAGCAGCTCTCCTGGGGGCCTCAATGAGCAGTTCTTC. Its translation is CASSSPGGLNEQFF.

This clonotype was counted between two and nine times. The CDR3 loop is CASSFPLRGNTEAFF. The CDR3 coding sequence is TGTGCCAGCAGTTTCCCCCTCCGTGGGAACACTGAAGCTTTCTTT. The chain carries TRBV12-3 or TRBV12-4 and TRBJ1-1, with no clear D. V lost 3 bases and J lost 1, with 12 bases in between. The CDR3 runs to 15 residues.

This clonotype has a handful of counts. The gene calls are TRBV2 and TRBJ2-7; D is ambiguous. CDR3 length: 12 amino acids. The germline V and J ends were trimmed by 0 bases and 6 bases, with 6 bases remaining between them. The V gene's germline CDR1 is SNHLY and CDR2 FYNNEI. The CDR3 DNA sequence: TGTGCCAGCAGTGAAGCTGGATCCGAGCAGTACTTC. Its protein product is CASSEAGSEQYF.